The source of this T cell receptor beta chain is a study of OX40 agonist ivuxolimab in advanced cancers. V was clipped by 0 bases and J by 4 bases, with 8 bases between them. The CDR3 runs 13 residues. Germline CDR1 reads SGDLS; CDR2 reads YYNGEE. TCRdb keeps only in-frame clones here, not all; method: immunoSEQ multiplex PCR. The table shows 28,000 or so clones, with about four fifths occurring only once. Sample: CD4+ or CD8+ T cells sorted from blood, taken in a trial of the OX40 agonist ivuxolimab. The sequence derives from an adult with an advanced solid tumor such as melanoma, head and neck, liver or kidney cancer. The chain employs TRBV9 and TRBJ2-7; weak D call: TRBD2 (5 bases). For the CDR3, the DNA is TGTGCCAGCAGCGTAGGGGAGAGATACGAGCAGTACTTC. It encodes CASSVGERYEQYF.